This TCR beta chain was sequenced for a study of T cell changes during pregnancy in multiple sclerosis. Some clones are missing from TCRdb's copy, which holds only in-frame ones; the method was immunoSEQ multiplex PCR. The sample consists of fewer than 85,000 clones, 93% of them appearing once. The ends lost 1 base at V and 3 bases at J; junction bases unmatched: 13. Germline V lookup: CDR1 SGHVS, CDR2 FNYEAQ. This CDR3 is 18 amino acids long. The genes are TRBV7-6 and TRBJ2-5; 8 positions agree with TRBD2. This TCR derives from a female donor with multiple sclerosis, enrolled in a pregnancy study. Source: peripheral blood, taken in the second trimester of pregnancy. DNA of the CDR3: TGTGCCAGCAGCTTAGTCGGTTCCGGGACTAGTAGTAAAGAGACCCAGTACTTC. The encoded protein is CASSLVGSGTSSKETQYF.